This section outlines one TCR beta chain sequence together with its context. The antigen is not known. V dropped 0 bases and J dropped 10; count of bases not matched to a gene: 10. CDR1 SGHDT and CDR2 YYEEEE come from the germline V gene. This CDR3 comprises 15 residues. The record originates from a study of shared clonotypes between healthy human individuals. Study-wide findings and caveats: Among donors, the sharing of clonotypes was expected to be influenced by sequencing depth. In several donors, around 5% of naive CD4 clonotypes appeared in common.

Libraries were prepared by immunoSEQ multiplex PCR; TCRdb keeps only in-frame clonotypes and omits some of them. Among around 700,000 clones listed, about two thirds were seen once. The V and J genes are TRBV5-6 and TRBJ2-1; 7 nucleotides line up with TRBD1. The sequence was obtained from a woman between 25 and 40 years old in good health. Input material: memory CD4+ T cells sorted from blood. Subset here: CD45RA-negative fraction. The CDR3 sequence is CASSLAYRGEGEQFF. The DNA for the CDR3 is TGTGCCAGCAGCTTGGCCTACAGGGGAGAGGGGGAGCAGTTCTTC.